Given below is one TCR beta chain in context. Sequencing used immunoSEQ multiplex PCR; TCRdb keeps in-frame clones, though not all of them. Of approximately 150,000 clones in the sample, roughly 90% were seen once. CDR3 size: 13 residues. V lost 7 bases to trimming and J lost 0 bases, with 6 bases between them. The sample belongs to a study of blood T cell repertoires in COVID-19. The chain combines TRBV12-3 or TRBV12-4 with TRBJ2-2; D ambiguous. Sequenced input: peripheral blood. The TCR originated in a human donor in a cohort sampled during active COVID-19. CDR3 region: CASMPANTGELFF. Written as DNA, the CDR3 is TGTGCCAGCATGCCAGCGAACACCGGGGAGCTGTTTTTT.